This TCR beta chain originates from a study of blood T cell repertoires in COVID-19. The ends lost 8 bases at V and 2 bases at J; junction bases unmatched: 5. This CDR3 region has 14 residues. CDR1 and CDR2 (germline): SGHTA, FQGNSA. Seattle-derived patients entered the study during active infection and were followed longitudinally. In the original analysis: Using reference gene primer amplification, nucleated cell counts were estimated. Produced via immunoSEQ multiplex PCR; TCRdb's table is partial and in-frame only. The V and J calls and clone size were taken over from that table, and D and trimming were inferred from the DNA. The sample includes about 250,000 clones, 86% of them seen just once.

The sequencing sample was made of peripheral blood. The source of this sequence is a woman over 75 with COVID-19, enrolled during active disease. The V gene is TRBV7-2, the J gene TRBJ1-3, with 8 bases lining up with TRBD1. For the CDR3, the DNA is TGTGCCAGCGAGACAGGGGCCGCTGGAAACACCATATATTTT. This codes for CASETGAAGNTIYF.